The T cell receptor (beta chain) described here comes from a study of blood T cell repertoires in COVID-19. Study in general: Both acute and convalescent COVID-19 samples were obtained from the United States, Italy and Spain. In each case, the material was cDNA or gDNA derived from T cells, B-cell-depleted T cells, or PBMCs.

CDR1 is SGHRS and CDR2 is YFSETQ in the germline V gene. V was pared by 4 bases and J by 2 bases, with 12 bases between. The CDR3 extends over 14 amino acids. Using immunoSEQ multiplex PCR, the repertoire was profiled, and TCRdb retains in-frame clones only, with some absent. The data contain about 19,000 clones, about 91% of them seen just once; the ten biggest clones take up almost 8.5%. This chain connects TRBV5-1 to TRBJ2-5, with D possibly TRBD2 on 5 matching bases. The clonotype was recovered from a human donor in a cohort sampled during active COVID-19. The donor label of this sample is uncertain. The sequenced sample consisted of peripheral blood. CDR3 sequence: CASSPDPGQETQYF. CDR3 sequence (DNA): TGCGCCAGCAGCCCCGACCCGGGACAAGAGACCCAGTACTTC.